What follows describes a single TCR beta chain. These data originate in a study of blood T cell repertoires in COVID-19. Losses at the gene ends were 6 bases for V and 5 bases for J; bases not matched to a gene: 4. Looked up from germline, CDR1 is LNHDA and CDR2 is SQIVND (reference sequence). CDR3 length: 14 residues. TCRdb keeps only in-frame clones here, not all; method: immunoSEQ multiplex PCR. Seen here are approximately 220,000 clones, 75% to 90% observed once, and the top ten hold 3% to 3.5%. Sequencing was performed on PBMCs or T cells enriched from blood (not recorded which). The receptor was isolated from a woman in her late teens or twenties in a cohort exposed to, infected with or recovered from COVID-19 (not recorded which). The chain is built from TRBV19 and TRBJ1-4; 9 positions match TRBD1. The CDR3: CASRTGQGNEKLFF. The CDR3 DNA sequence: TGTGCCAGTAGAACGGGACAGGGCAATGAAAAACTGTTTTTT.